The source of this T cell receptor beta chain is a study of identical twins. Germline CDR1 is SGHDT and CDR2 is YYEEEE. The V and J ends lost 3 bases and 2 bases respectively, with 18 bases between them. The CDR3 covers 16 residues. TCRdb fed the 5' RACE reads into MiXCR, producing one record per CDR3 protein. The sample holds 500,000 to 550,000 distinct CDR3 sequences; 22% are singletons and the top ten take around 0.9%. These data also featured in a second study, about T cells expressing NK-cell markers. In that study: Repertoire data for TCR beta were derived from sorted T cells (CD3+CD56+NKG2C+, CD3+CD56+NKG2C- and CD3+CD56-NKG2C+). Sequenced donors, eight in total, included seven who were HCMV-seropositive and one who was seronegative. There were a handful of donors in whom these clonotypes also led the CD3+CD56-NKG2C+ fraction.

Material for sequencing was CD4+ T cells sorted from blood. The V call is TRBV5-6, the J call TRBJ2-7; D not certain. The receptor was derived from a woman aged 18-29 years in good health. The CDR3 protein is CASSSLGSSSAYEQYF. The CDR3 bases are TGTGCCAGCAGCTCCCTCGGATCCTCATCCGCCTACGAGCAGTACTTC.